One T cell receptor beta chain is described in this entry. What antigen it recognizes has not been identified. Per-nucleotide qualities are absent, and no much larger clonotype sits a single base away. The CDR3 holds 16 amino acids from the cysteine to the phenylalanine. The entry retains the CDR3 DNA only, 48 bases that are in frame from base 1. Compared with germline, V lacks 6 bases and J lacks 4 bases; bases without a gene match: 12. CDR1 and CDR2 are read off the germline V gene (reference sequence) as MNHNY and SVGAGI. In the prospective study, participants were 18 to 89 years old, resided in approximately 22 geographic areas of the United States, and were enrolled through a virtual design. To assign participants to cohorts, the prospective study relied on clinical history that participants themselves reported in a screening survey and a study questionnaire. ImmuneRACE Cohort 3 recovered participants were defined by two consecutive negative NP/OP PCR tests, healthcare professional clearance, or symptom resolution. Mobile phlebotomists in the prospective study collected whole blood, serum and a nasopharyngeal or oropharyngeal swab from every participant. Participants in the prospective study had the option to provide additional blood draws and questionnaires over an approximately two-month period. Blood samples from the prospective study were shipped frozen or at room temperature prior to DNA extraction.

The data are from a study of blood T cell repertoires in COVID-19 (dated by TCRdb to about 2020). Study-wide context: Collaborator samples came from the United States, Italy and Spain and covered acute and convalescent phases of COVID-19. The dataset comprised deeply sampled blood TCRbeta repertoires from subjects exposed to, actively infected with, or recovered from COVID-19. Where HLA class I and class II types were available, the types were taken from metadata supplied by the sample provider, not from assay-based typing. The samples were drawn from two sources: the first 160 participants of the ongoing ImmuneRACE study, and fewer than 1,500 subjects contributed by 6 global collaborators. The prospective study material was composed of cDNA or gDNA derived from T cells, B-cell-depleted T cells, or PBMCs. A freely available public database, intended as a resource for researchers studying the immune response to SARS-CoV-2, is where the repertoires were released. A de-identified subject ID, COVID-19 status, age in years and sex were almost always included in the sample metadata.

Overall study results and their limits: Clinical and demographic metadata were provided uncurated, with the amount varying by source and participant.

The immunoSEQ Assay, a bias-controlled multiplex PCR, was used to amplify TCRbeta CDR3 regions from genomic DNA. From the authors' description of their analysis: Nucleated cell counts per sample were estimated from amplification of reference gene primers within the assay. Sequence reads were collapsed and filtered to measure the absolute abundance of every unique TCRbeta CDR3 rearrangement. For each sample, productive Simpson clonality was calculated as the square root of Simpson's diversity index over productive rearrangements. TCRdb's version of the immuneACCESS table is confined to in-frame rearrangements and falls short of the full clone set. An unresolved V gene accounts for under half of the shortfall where checked; the remainder is of unknown origin. V, J and clone size derive from that table, while D and trimming were established from the DNA sequence. The sample yields a few hundred thousand clones; approximately 88% were counted once. Of the sample, approximately 1% is held by the ten largest clones.

This TCR came from a woman in her 30s who had recovered from COVID-19. Input material: PBMCs or T cells enriched from blood (not recorded which). Recombination joined TRBV6-6 with TRBJ1-2; 9 middle bases align to TRBD1. The DNA is TGTGCCAGCAGCCCGAAACAGGGGGCGCGAGGCTATGGCTACACCTTC. It specifies CASSPKQGARGYGYTF.